Described below is a single T cell receptor (beta chain) sequence and its context. The data were obtained in a study of long-term antiretroviral therapy in people with HIV. The CDR3 extends over 15 amino acids. V lost 2 bases to trimming and J lost 5 bases; unmatched junction nucleotides: 8. Germline CDR1 and CDR2: MNHEY and SMNVEV (reference sequence). For each donor, at least one pre-ART and at least two post-ART PBMC samples were available. Runs used v3.0 of the immunoSEQ assay and were done at survey level. The assay was immunoSEQ multiplex PCR, and TCRdb's table has in-frame clones only and misses some. The table records around 20,000 clones, around 84% of them present only once.

V usage is TRBV27 and J usage is TRBJ2-5, with 7 bases matching TRBD2. This receptor was identified in a woman in her forties or fifties with HIV. The sequences come from unsorted PBMCs, collected 0.3 years after starting antiretroviral therapy. The CDR3 DNA sequence: TGTGCCAGCAGTTTAATCTCGGGGGGATTGGAGACCCAGTACTTC. Amino acids: CASSLISGGLETQYF.